The 30 T cell receptor beta chains in this list originate from one sample, sequenced in a study of shared clonotypes between healthy human individuals. The method was immunoSEQ multiplex PCR; TCRdb's version includes in-frame clones alone and lacks a portion of them. Among 2 million to 2.5 million clones, almost 96% were seen once, and the ten largest hold around 0.13%. The sequenced sample was naive CD4+ T cells sorted from blood. Subset denoted: CD45RA+ positively selected. These receptor sequences come from a man younger than 35 in good health.

V usage is TRBV7-9 and J usage is TRBJ2-2; 8 positions match TRBD2. The ends lost 2 bases at V and 7 bases at J; junction bases unmatched: 12. The CDR3 length is 17 residues. CDR1 SEHNR and CDR2 FQNEAQ come from the germline V gene (reference sequence). CDR3 residues: CASSLMYAGGPGGELFF. The CDR3 DNA sequence: TGTGCCAGCAGCTTAATGTACGCGGGAGGTCCGGGCGGGGAGCTGTTTTTT.

The V call is TRBV2, the J call TRBJ1-3; TRBD1 agrees at 7 bases. In germline, CDR1 is SNHLY, CDR2 FYNNEI. The length of the CDR3 is 14 residues. V shed 7 bases, J shed 2 bases, and the junction held 5 bases outside the gene matches. The CDR3 spells CASNDRATGNTIYF. In DNA, the CDR3 is TGTGCCAGCAACGACAGGGCGACTGGAAACACCATATATTTT.

This clone came up a few times. The sample contains more than one DNA sequence encoding this CDR3. The chain uses TRBV5-4 and TRBJ2-5; 11 bases map to TRBD2. From germline, CDR1 is SGHNT and CDR2 YYREEE (reference sequence). With V trimmed by 0 bases and J by 1 base, 2 bases remained unmatched. The CDR3 length is 16 residues. The CDR3 reads CASSLALAGGQETQYF. CDR3 nucleotide sequence: TGTGCCAGCAGCTTGGCCCTAGCGGGGGGCCAAGAGACCCAGTACTTC.

Details on this clone: At one of its ends the junction is not consistent with the germline gene, which may arise from a read error. This chain uses TRBV4-1 with TRBJ1-6; possibly TRBD1 for D (5 bases). The CDR3 covers 14 residues. Germline lookup yields CDR1 MGHRA and CDR2 YSYEKL. The DNA of the CDR3 is TGCGCCAGCAGTCAAGCACAGGCTCTTTCACCCCTCCACTTT. This encodes CASSQAQALSPLHF.

The V gene is TRBV29-1, the J gene TRBJ2-5; maybe TRBD2 (6 bases). Trimming stripped 4 bases from V and 4 bases from J, with 13 bases between. CDR1 SQVTM and CDR2 ANQGSEA come from the germline V gene. The CDR3 is 13 residues long. The CDR3 here is CSVVGQGGETQYF. CDR3 bases: TGCAGCGTTGTCGGCCAGGGAGGAGAGACCCAGTACTTC.

This chain joins TRBV28 and TRBJ1-2; D remains unclear. CDR3 length: 14 residues. Trimming stripped 6 bases from V and 1 base from J, with 12 bases between. The germline CDR1 and CDR2 sequences are MDHEN and SYDVKM. The CDR3 region is CASSRPSHNYGYTF. Written as DNA, the CDR3 is TGTGCCAGCAGCCGACCTTCCCATAACTATGGCTACACCTTC.

This rearrangement joins TRBV4-3 to TRBJ2-7; 10 bases align to TRBD2. CDR1 is LGHNA, CDR2 YSLEER, per germline. The V and J ends lost 0 bases and 2 bases, in that order; junction bases with no gene match: 1. The CDR3 is 15 residues long. The CDR3 protein is CASSQDTSGAYEQYF. In DNA form, the CDR3 reads TGCGCCAGCAGCCAAGATACTAGCGGGGCCTACGAGCAGTACTTC.

This clone was seen only once. The chain joins TRBV2 to TRBJ1-5; perhaps TRBD1 as D (6 bases). The CDR3 covers 15 residues. Germline V gene data show CDR1 as SNHLY and CDR2 as FYNNEI. V lost 2 bases and J lost 6, with 14 bases in between. The CDR3 DNA reads TGTGCCAGCAGTGAATCTCGGGGGCTCGTTCAGCCCCAGCATTTT. This gives the protein CASSESRGLVQPQHF.

V and J are TRBV5-1 and TRBJ2-2; D is unresolved. The CDR3 contains 15 residues. Germline-derived CDR1 and CDR2 are SGHRS and YFSETQ. V lost 1 base to trimming and J lost 0 bases, with 7 bases between them. This chain's CDR3 is CASSLTATNTGELFF. The CDR3 DNA reads TGCGCCAGCAGCTTGACAGCCACGAACACCGGGGAGCTGTTTTTT.

This chain joins TRBV10-3 and TRBJ1-3; D unresolved. The CDR3 runs to 12 residues. Germline V lookup: CDR1 ENHRY, CDR2 SYGVKD. Trimming shortened V by 1 base and J by 7 bases, and 5 bases separated the two germline ends. CDR3 sequence (DNA): TGTGCCATCAGTGAGTACAGCAACACCATATATTTT. Translated: CAISEYSNTIYF.

The chain has TRBV5-1 and TRBJ2-7; either TRBD1 or TRBD2 may fit D (7 bases each). The length of the CDR3 is 15 residues. The V end lost 0 bases, the J end lost 4 bases, and 14 bases lay between the germline ends. Germline assignment: CDR1 SGHRS and CDR2 YFSETQ. This CDR3 is CASSLGEGATYEQYF. The CDR3 DNA is TGCGCCAGCAGCTTGGGGGAGGGGGCGACGTACGAGCAGTACTTC.

V and J are TRBV7-2 and TRBJ2-4, with 7 bases lining up with TRBD1. Germline CDR1 SGHTA, CDR2 FQGNSA. With 5 bases clipped from V and 6 bases from J, the junction kept 13 bases outside the gene matches. This CDR3 has 16 amino acids. This CDR3 reads CASSRTGTEKGNIQYF. In DNA, the CDR3 is TGTGCCAGCAGCCGCACCGGGACAGAGAAGGGAAACATTCAGTACTTC.

With regard to this clone: The sample holds other DNA sequences that translate to the same CDR3. The chain carries TRBV5-1 and TRBJ2-3; the D is unclear. Trimming pared 0 bases from V and 3 bases from J, leaving 5 bases between. The germline V gene encodes CDR1 SGHRS and CDR2 YFSETQ. The CDR3 has 13 residues. The DNA of the CDR3 is TGCGCCAGCAGCTTGGCAGGTACAGATACGCAGTATTTT. Its protein product is CASSLAGTDTQYF. The variable domain in full, completed from reference TRBV5-1 and TRBJ2-3, reads KAGVTQTPRYLIKTRGQQVTLSCSPISGHRSVSWYQQTPGQGLQFLFEYFSETQRNKGNFPGRFSGRQFSNSRSEMNVSTLELGDSALYLCASSLAGTDTQYFGPGTRLTVL.

The J gene is TRBJ1-6, the V gene TRBV11-2; 7 bases are shared with TRBD1. Germline CDR1 and CDR2: SGHAT and FQNNGV. V trimming: 5 bases; J trimming: 3 bases; junction bases outside the gene matches: 4. The CDR3 is 15 amino acids. The CDR3 reads CASSTRQGYNSPLHF. CDR3 DNA sequence: TGTGCCAGCAGCACGCGACAGGGCTATAATTCACCCCTCCACTTT.

The rearrangement uses TRBV29-1 and TRBJ1-1; no firm D call. The CDR3 sequence is 10 residues long. Germline-derived CDR1 and CDR2 are SQVTM and ANQGSEA. Trimming stripped 7 bases from V and 0 bases from J, with 3 bases between. The CDR3 nucleotides read TGCAGCGGAATGAACACTGAAGCTTTCTTT. The encoded protein is CSGMNTEAFF.

This clone was recorded a few times. The V and J genes are TRBV5-6 and TRBJ1-2, with D maybe TRBD1 (6 bases). The V end was cut by 3 bases, the J end by 8 bases, with 17 bases between. This CDR3 is 14 amino acids long. Germline V gene sequence: CDR1 SGHDT, CDR2 YYEEEE. CDR3 bases: TGTGCCAGCAGCTGGGGACAAACAGACAACGGCTACACCTTC. Its protein product is CASSWGQTDNGYTF.

The chain's CDR3 is CASSLEAGDIYEQYF. In nucleotides, the CDR3 is TGCGCCAGCAGCTTGGAAGCGGGGGATATCTACGAGCAGTACTTC. The V call is TRBV5-1, the J call TRBJ2-7; 8 bases are shared with TRBD2. Losses at the gene ends were 0 bases for V and 3 bases for J; bases not matched to a gene: 5. The V gene's germline CDR1 is SGHRS and CDR2 YFSETQ. This CDR3 comprises 15 residues.

Points on this clone: Other DNA sequences in this specimen translate into the identical CDR3. V usage is TRBV18 and J usage is TRBJ1-1, with D perhaps TRBD1 (6 bases). The CDR3 sequence is 15 residues long. Germline V gene data show CDR1 as KGHSH and CDR2 as LQKENI. Trimming cost V 6 bases and J 1 base, with 15 bases left between them. The CDR3 protein is CASSLWTAENTEAFF. Here the CDR3 DNA reads TGTGCCAGCTCTCTCTGGACAGCCGAGAACACTGAAGCTTTCTTT. The whole variable domain, remainder taken from reference TRBV18 and TRBJ1-1, is NAGVMQNPRHLVRRRGQEARLRCSPMKGHSHVYWYRQLPEEGLKFMVYLQKENIIDESGMPKERFSAEFPKEGPSILRIQQVVRGDSAAYFCASSLWTAENTEAFFGQGTRLTVV.

Details on this clone: Other nucleotide sequences from this sample produce the same CDR3. J is TRBJ2-7 and V is TRBV6-5, with 14 bases aligning to TRBD2. The germline CDR1 and CDR2 sequences are MNHEY and SVGAGI. V shed 5 bases and J 4 bases; nucleotides not matched to a gene: 4. The CDR3 consists of 15 residues. CDR3 sequence: CASSPGTSGSYEQYF. CDR3 DNA: TGTGCCAGCAGTCCCGGGACTAGCGGGAGTTACGAGCAGTACTTC.

The chain has TRBV10-3 and TRBJ2-3; TRBD1 matches 8 bases. The CDR3 sequence is 16 residues long. From germline, CDR1 is ENHRY and CDR2 SYGVKD. After removal of 5 bases from V and 1 base from J, the junction contained 8 bases not matched to a gene. This CDR3 reads CAISLKGQGRTDTQYF. The CDR3, as DNA: TGTGCCATCAGTTTAAAAGGACAGGGCCGCACAGATACGCAGTATTTT.

The rearrangement links TRBV19 to TRBJ1-4; tentatively, D is TRBD1 (6 bases). The CDR3 is made up of 17 amino acids. CDR1 and CDR2 (germline): LNHDA, SQIVND (reference sequence). Trimming stripped 5 bases from V and 2 bases from J, with 18 bases between. CDR3 loop: CASSSQRGKATNEKLFF. The CDR3 nucleotides read TGTGCCAGTAGTTCTCAAAGGGGGAAGGCGACTAATGAAAAACTGTTTTTT.

This clone was recorded once. The gene calls are TRBV6-6 and TRBJ1-5; D is undetermined. The CDR3 consists of 11 residues. Between the trimmed V and J ends, which lost 9 bases and 9 bases, there was a span of 12 bases. From germline, CDR1 is MNHNY and CDR2 SVGAGI (reference sequence). CDR3: CASRWEGPQHF. The CDR3 coding sequence is TGTGCCAGTCGTTGGGAAGGGCCCCAGCATTTT.

V and J are TRBV2 and TRBJ1-2; D might be TRBD1 (5 bases). V was shortened by 7 bases and J by 8 bases, with 14 bases between the two germline ends. There are 12 residues in the CDR3. Per the germline V gene, CDR1 is SNHLY and CDR2 is FYNNEI. This chain's CDR3 is CASTSQGSGYTF. CDR3 DNA: TGTGCCAGCACAAGTCAGGGCAGCGGCTACACCTTC.

The V call is TRBV10-3, the J call TRBJ2-1; 7 bases are a match to TRBD2. This CDR3 is 14 amino acids long. Trimming cost V 3 bases and J 1 base; bases outside gene matches: 0. The V gene's germline CDR1 is ENHRY and CDR2 SYGVKD. The CDR3 DNA sequence: TGTGCCATCAGTGAACTAGCGTCCTACAATGAGCAGTTCTTC. Protein: CAISELASYNEQFF.

The V and J genes are TRBV6-6 and TRBJ1-1; 9 nucleotides line up with TRBD1. Germline V CDR1 and CDR2: MNHNY, SVGAGI (reference sequence). The J segment lost 11 bases and the V segment lost 3 bases, leaving 7 bases of the junction unmatched. This CDR3 is built from 13 residues. The chain's CDR3 is CASSYPGTGNAFF. CDR3 coding DNA: TGTGCCAGCAGTTATCCCGGGACAGGGAACGCTTTCTTT.

This sequence joins TRBV5-5 and TRBJ1-6; TRBD1 matches 9 bases. CDR3 length: 16 residues. Germline loops: CDR1 SGHKS, CDR2 YYEKEE (reference sequence). Trimming took 3 bases from V and 6 from J; bases not matched to a gene: 7. Here the CDR3 reads CASSSTTGGSNSPLHF. DNA of the CDR3: TGTGCCAGCAGCTCTACGACAGGGGGTTCTAATTCACCCCTCCACTTT.

Points on this clone: Other DNA sequences in the same sample also yield this CDR3. The CDR3, as DNA: TGTGCCAGCAGTCAGGGCGGCAATCAGCCCCAGCATTTT. It codes for CASSQGGNQPQHF. The chain uses TRBV6-1 and TRBJ1-5; maybe TRBD1 (5 bases). The V gene's germline CDR1 is MNHNS and CDR2 SASEGT. This CDR3 comprises 13 residues. Trimming took 5 bases from V and 2 from J, leaving 7 bases between them.

V usage is TRBV28 and J usage is TRBJ2-7; 7 bases line up with TRBD2. CDR1 is MDHEN, CDR2 SYDVKM, per germline. This CDR3 has 14 residues. Trimming took 7 bases from V and 3 from J; bases not matched to a gene: 9. The CDR3 here is CASIRRGGFYEQYF. The CDR3 nucleotides read TGTGCCAGCATAAGAAGGGGAGGGTTCTACGAGCAGTACTTC.

A note on this clone: Different DNA sequences within this sample yield the same CDR3. This sequence joins TRBV5-1 and TRBJ2-7, with a possible D match to TRBD2 (5 bases). V was cut by 4 bases and J by 3 bases, with 11 bases left in between. The CDR3 consists of 13 residues. Germline V lookup: CDR1 SGHRS, CDR2 YFSETQ. This chain's CDR3 is CASSPTGGYEQYF. The CDR3 nucleotides read TGCGCCAGCAGCCCGACTGGAGGCTACGAGCAGTACTTC.

V gene TRBV29-1 combines with J gene TRBJ2-7, with D unclear. Per germline, CDR1 SQVTM and CDR2 ANQGSEA. The CDR3 contains 14 residues. The V gene lost 4 bases and the J gene lost 2 bases, with 15 bases spanning the gap. CDR3 DNA: TGCAGCGTTGTCCCTAACGGGCGAGCCTACGAGCAGTACTTC. This gives the protein CSVVPNGRAYEQYF.